Given below is one T cell receptor beta chain in context. What it binds is unknown. These data come from a study of chemoradiotherapy in HPV16-positive cancers. Study as a whole: Functional T-cell assays on a couple of HPV16-positive patients' cells defined candidate HPV-specific clones and common TCR motifs.

TCRdb's copy holds only in-frame clones and misses some; the assay was immunoSEQ multiplex PCR. The sample has 50,000 to 55,000 clones, around nine tenths seen once. Study-wide findings and caveats: Candidate HPV-specific clones and E7-related TCR motifs grew in tumor during treatment. Better recurrence-free survival went with HPV-responsive T-cell expansion in HPV16-positive patients.

The sequencing here drew on blood, taken from a patient who underwent chemoradiotherapy. This receptor was identified in a human donor with HPV-associated anogenital cancer.

In DNA form, the CDR3 reads TGTGCCAGCAGGGATTTGGATAATTCACCCCTCCACTTT. It is translated as CASRDLDNSPLHF. This chain connects TRBV6-5 to TRBJ1-6; D remains unclear. Trimming left V 6 bases short and J 5 bases short, with 8 bases between. CDR3 length equals 13 residues. Germline CDR1 MNHEY, CDR2 SVGAGI.